This T cell receptor beta chain was obtained from a study of spatial heterogeneity in lung cancer. Overall study context: Samples were obtained from some 72 donors, all untreated early-stage non-small cell lung cancer patients. Sequence detection consistently recorded a greater number of beta-chain than alpha-chain sequences. Study-level points and caveats: Ubiquitous, expanded tumor-derived TCRs were more frequently observed in blood at resection than at follow-up.

On each TCR cDNA molecule, a unique molecular identifier was present. One entry per CDR3 protein results from TCRdb running MiXCR on the 5' RACE reads. The sample includes about 19,000 distinct CDR3 sequences, 9% to 10% of them seen just once. Trimming at V came to 6 bases and at J to 4 bases, leaving 8 bases not matched to a gene. The CDR3 runs 16 residues. The germline V gene encodes CDR1 MNHEY and CDR2 SVGAGI. This clonotype showed up many times. Its antigen is unidentified. The time point: blood at routine non-recurrence follow-up after resection. The chain carries TRBV6-5 and TRBJ2-1, with 11 bases lining up with TRBD2. This specimen consisted of PBMCs, obtained at follow-up. The sequence came from a female donor with early-stage non-small cell lung cancer. The CDR3: CASRVAGGSVYNEQFF. The CDR3 coding sequence is TGTGCCAGCAGAGTAGCGGGAGGGTCTGTTTACAATGAGCAGTTCTTC.